This TCR beta chain was retrieved from a study of brain T cells in children with intractable seizures. Overall study findings and caveats: Only CDR3 sequence similarity suggested viral specificity, without known HCMV serostatus. Absence of clones before surgery may stem from lower sequencing depth.

The ends were cut back, 7 bases at V and 3 bases at J, with 19 bases in the middle. Germline CDR1 SGHRS, CDR2 YFSETQ. This CDR3 has 16 amino acids. Using immunoSEQ multiplex PCR, the repertoire was profiled, and TCRdb retains in-frame clones only, with some absent. The sample shows around 340,000 clones, 93% of them seen only once. A remark on this clone: The target antigen is unknown.

Described time point: blood from clinic visit 5 months post-surgery; TSC patient then seizure free. Only cases whose brain tissue showed the highest T cell transcript signatures were sequenced. The sample was peripheral blood, taken about 5 months after surgery. The chain couples TRBV5-1 to TRBJ2-2; D is unresolved. This TCR was sampled from a boy in the first two years of life with tuberous sclerosis and intractable seizures. The CDR3, as DNA: TGCGCCAGCGGGGATGTCCTAAACAGCGACACCGGGGAGCTGTTTTTT. Amino acids: CASGDVLNSDTGELFF.